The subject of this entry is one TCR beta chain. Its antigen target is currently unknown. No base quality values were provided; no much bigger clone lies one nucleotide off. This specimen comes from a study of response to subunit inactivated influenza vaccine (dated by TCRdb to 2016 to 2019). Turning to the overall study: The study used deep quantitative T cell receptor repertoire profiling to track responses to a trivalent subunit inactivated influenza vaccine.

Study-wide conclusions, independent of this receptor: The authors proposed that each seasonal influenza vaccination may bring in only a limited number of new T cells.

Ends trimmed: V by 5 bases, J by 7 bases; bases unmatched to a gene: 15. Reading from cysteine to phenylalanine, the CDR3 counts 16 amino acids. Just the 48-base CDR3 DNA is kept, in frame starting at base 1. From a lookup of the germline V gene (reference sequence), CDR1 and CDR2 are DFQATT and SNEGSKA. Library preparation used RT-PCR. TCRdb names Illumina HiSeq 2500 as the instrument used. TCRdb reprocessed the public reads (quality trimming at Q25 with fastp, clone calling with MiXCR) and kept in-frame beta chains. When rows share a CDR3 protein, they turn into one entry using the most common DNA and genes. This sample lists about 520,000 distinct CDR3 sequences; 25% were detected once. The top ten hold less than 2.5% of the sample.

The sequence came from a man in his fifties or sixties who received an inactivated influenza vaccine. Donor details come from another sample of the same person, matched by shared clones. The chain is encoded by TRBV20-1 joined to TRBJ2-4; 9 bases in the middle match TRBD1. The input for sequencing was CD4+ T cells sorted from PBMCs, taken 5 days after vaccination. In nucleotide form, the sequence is TGCAGTGCTCCCACCCTGACAGGGGGGGATGTTAACATTCAGTACTTC. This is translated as CSAPTLTGGDVNIQYF.